The entry that follows covers one TCR beta chain sequence. A J-beta primer mix and a sample-barcoded 5' primer were used in a second PCR of roughly 7 to 12 cycles. TCRdb fed the 5' RACE reads into MiXCR, producing one record per CDR3 protein. The table has around 990,000 distinct CDR3 sequences, approximately 38% seen once. Between the trimmed V and J ends, which lost 5 bases and 0 bases, there was a span of 12 bases. The length of the CDR3 is 15 residues. Germline V lookup: CDR1 SGHRS, CDR2 YFSETQ. The data were obtained in a study of blood T cells in healthy people across ages. Drawn from each donor were roughly 10 milliliters of peripheral blood.

V and J are TRBV5-1 and TRBJ2-4; maybe TRBD2 (5 bases). The origin of this receptor is a man aged 18 to 30 in good health. The sample taken for sequencing was blood. The DNA of the CDR3 is TGCGCCAGCAGTAGACCCGGGGAAGCCAAAAACATTCAGTACTTC. This sequence encodes CASSRPGEAKNIQYF.